Listed below are T cell receptor beta chains from one sample, sequenced in a study of Ad26.COV2.S vaccination and SARS-CoV-2 variants. Sequencing used immunoSEQ multiplex PCR; TCRdb keeps in-frame clones, though not all of them. The sample lists over 450,000 clones, approximately 90% occurring once. The material sequenced was peripheral blood, taken in a trial of Ad26.COV2.S vaccine versus placebo. The receptors originated from a person between 18 and 59 years old who received the Ad26.COV2.S COVID-19 vaccine or a placebo. CDR3s include the opening cysteine and the closing phenylalanine or tryptophan. The D gene is left open where the match is weak. Part of the rows lack a size; the others show once, few, many or a class for expanded clones.

-,12,TRBV7-9,-,TRBJ2-3,TGTGCCAGCAGCTTAGAGGCAGATACGCAGTATTTT,CASSLEADTQYF
-,13,TRBV4-3,-,TRBJ1-2,TGCGCCAGCAGCCCTGCAGGGTTCTATGGCTACACCTTC,CASSPAGFYGYTF
once,16,TRBV2,TRBD2,TRBJ2-3,TGTGCCAGCAGCCTTCATGGGACTACCGGCACAGATACGCAGTATTTT,CASSLHGTTGTDTQYF
-,14,TRBV7-9,-,TRBJ2-5,TGTGCCAGCAGCTTAGGGACGTTAGGAGAGACCCAGTACTTC,CASSLGTLGETQYF
-,11,TRBV12-3/TRBV12-4,-,TRBJ2-5,TGTGCCAGCACGGGTGGGAAGACCCAGTACTTC,CASTGGKTQYF
few,16,TRBV6-5,-,TRBJ1-6,TGTGCCAGCAGTTACCTTAGACTCCGAAATAATTCACCCCTCCACTTT,CASSYLRLRNNSPLHF
-,20,TRBV30,TRBD1,TRBJ1-6,TGTGCCTGGAGTGAGAATCGGACAGGGGGACTATTCTCCTATAATTCACCCCTCCACTTT,CAWSENRTGGLFSYNSPLHF
-,14,TRBV2,-,TRBJ1-1,TGTGCCAGCAGTGAAGCGCCGCATACGGGGTCGGCTTTCTTT,CASSEAPHTGSAFF
-,16,TRBV4-1,TRBD2,TRBJ2-5,TGCGCCAGCAGCGGCGGGACTAGCGGGTTACAAGAGACCCAGTACTTC,CASSGGTSGLQETQYF
-,15,TRBV10-3,TRBD2,TRBJ2-7,TGTGCCATCAGTGAAGGTAGCGGGGGTTCCTACGAGCAGTACTTC,CAISEGSGGSYEQYF
-,15,TRBV4-2,TRBD1,TRBJ1-6,TGTGCCAGCAGCCGGACAGGGGGCGGTGATTCACCCCTCCACTTT,CASSRTGGGDSPLHF
-,16,TRBV10-1,TRBD2,TRBJ2-1,TGCGCCAGCCTCACGAAAGCGGGGGGGAACTACAATGAGCAGTTCTTC,CASLTKAGGNYNEQFF
-,14,TRBV29-1,-,TRBJ2-2,TGCAGCGTTGATGACGTTGGAGACACCGGGGAGCTGTTTTTT,CSVDDVGDTGELFF
once,14,TRBV7-2,TRBD1,TRBJ2-7,TGTGCCAGCAGATCAAGGGGGCCTTCCTACGAGCAGTACTTC,CASRSRGPSYEQYF
-,16,TRBV5-1,TRBD2,TRBJ2-1,TGCGCCAGCAGCTTGGGAGCGGGGGGCACCTACAATGAGCAGTTCTTC,CASSLGAGGTYNEQFF
-,13,TRBV30,TRBD2,TRBJ2-5,TGTGCCTGGAGGCTAGCGGGGGGAGAGACCCAGTACTTC,CAWRLAGGETQYF
-,14,TRBV3-1/TRBV3-2,TRBD2,TRBJ2-2,TGTGCCAGCGGAAGGACTAGCGGGACCGGGGAGCTGTTTTTT,CASGRTSGTGELFF
-,15,TRBV6-2/TRBV6-3,-,TRBJ2-7,TGTGCCAGCAGTTACGGCGTGCTCAGCTCCTACGAGCAGTACTTC,CASSYGVLSSYEQYF
few,13,TRBV5-1,-,TRBJ2-5,TGCGCCAGCAGCCATAGTAATCAAGAGACCCAGTACTTC,CASSHSNQETQYF
-,16,TRBV29-1,TRBD2,TRBJ2-7,TGCAGCCCTAGGCCCCCTCTAGCGGGAGTTTGCTACGAGCAGTACTTC,CSPRPPLAGVCYEQYF
-,17,TRBV11-2,TRBD2,TRBJ2-5,TGTGCCAGCAGCCCTCTCCCCTGGCGGGGGTTCCAAGAGACCCAGTACTTC,CASSPLPWRGFQETQYF
once,14,TRBV6-5,-,TRBJ2-7,TGTGCCAGCAGGGGGGACTCCGACATCTACGAGCAGTACTTC,CASRGDSDIYEQYF
-,16,TRBV27,TRBD1,TRBJ2-2,TGTGCCAGCAGAAATAAGACAGGGAGAAACACCGGGGAGCTGTTTTTT,CASRNKTGRNTGELFF
-,20,TRBV4-1,TRBD2,TRBJ2-7,TGCGCCAGCAGCCAAGATTTGGCGGGAAGACTAGCGTCGACATTCTACGAGCAGTACTTC,CASSQDLAGRLASTFYEQYF
-,15,TRBV5-1,TRBD1,TRBJ2-5,TGCGCCAGCAGCTTGGGACAGGGGGCTCGAGAGACCCAGTACTTC,CASSLGQGARETQYF
-,16,TRBV9,-,TRBJ2-2,TGTGCCAGCAGCCCACAGGGGGGGGCTACCACCGGGGAGCTGTTTTTT,CASSPQGGATTGELFF
-,12,TRBV29-1,-,TRBJ2-7,TGCAGCGTTGAAGATTCCGTTGTCGAGCAGTACTTC,CSVEDSVVEQYF
-,13,TRBV5-1,TRBD1,TRBJ2-3,TGCGCCAGCAGCCGGACAGGGTTAGATACGCAGTATTTT,CASSRTGLDTQYF
-,19,TRBV19,TRBD2,TRBJ2-7,TGTGCCAGTAGTATAGAGGTCCTAGCGGGAGGGCCTTCAATCCACGAGCAGTACTTC,CASSIEVLAGGPSIHEQYF
once,15,TRBV7-8,-,TRBJ2-3,TGTGCCAGCAGCTTAGCGGCGAGAAGCACAGATACGCAGTATTTT,CASSLAARSTDTQYF
-,18,TRBV21-1,-,TRBJ1-6,TGTGCCAGCAGCAAAGGATCGACCCCGACCCCTCATAATTCACCCCTCCACTTT,CASSKGSTPTPHNSPLHF
once,14,TRBV5-1,-,TRBJ1-1,TGCGCCAGCAGCTTGGCCCGCACGAACACTGAAGCTTTCTTT,CASSLARTNTEAFF
-,15,TRBV10-3,TRBD1,TRBJ2-7,TGTGCCATCAGTGAAGGGGACAGGGGGCCCTACGAGCAGTACTTC,CAISEGDRGPYEQYF
few,12,TRBV28,-,TRBJ1-2,TGTGCCAGCAGTTTGGGACACTATGGCTACACCTTC,CASSLGHYGYTF
-,12,TRBV3-1/TRBV3-2,-,TRBJ2-3,TGTGCCAGCAGCCCTTTCACAGATACGCAGTATTTT,CASSPFTDTQYF
-,13,TRBV28,TRBD2,TRBJ2-1,TGTGCCACCAAGCGGGAGCAATCCAATGAGCAGTTCTTC,CATKREQSNEQFF
-,17,TRBV9,TRBD1,TRBJ1-6,TGTGCCAGCAGCGCCCGAAGCGGGGGACAGGGGAATTCACCCCTCCACTTT,CASSARSGGQGNSPLHF
-,14,TRBV28,-,TRBJ1-2,TGTGCCAGCAACCCTATGGGTATTAACTATGGCTACACCTTC,CASNPMGINYGYTF
-,17,TRBV2,TRBD2,TRBJ2-5,TGTGCCAGCGAAGGGAGTCCCCGAGCGGGAGTCCTAGAGACCCAGTACTTC,CASEGSPRAGVLETQYF
few,13,TRBV6-5,TRBD1,TRBJ2-1,TGTGCCACCCTAGGGACAGGTTACAATGAGCAGTTCTTC,CATLGTGYNEQFF
-,18,TRBV19,TRBD1,TRBJ2-5,TGTGCCAGTAGTCCCAGACAGGGGGCTCGTCCCTACCAAGAGACCCAGTACTTC,CASSPRQGARPYQETQYF